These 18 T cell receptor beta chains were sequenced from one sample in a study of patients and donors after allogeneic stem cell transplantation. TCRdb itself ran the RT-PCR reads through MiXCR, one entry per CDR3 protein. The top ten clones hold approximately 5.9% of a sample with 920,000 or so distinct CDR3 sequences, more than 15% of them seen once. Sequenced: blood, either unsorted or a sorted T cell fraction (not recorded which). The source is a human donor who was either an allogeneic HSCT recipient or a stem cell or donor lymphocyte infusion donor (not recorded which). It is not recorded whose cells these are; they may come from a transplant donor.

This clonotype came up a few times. The CDR3 DNA reads as TGTGCCAGCAGTCGCACGGGGTCGGAGGATGGCTACACCTTC. Encoded protein: CASSRTGSEDGYTF. The V call is TRBV12-3 or TRBV12-4, the J call TRBJ1-2; D is unresolved. The V and J ends lost 5 bases and 6 bases respectively, with 16 bases between them. The CDR3 has 14 residues.

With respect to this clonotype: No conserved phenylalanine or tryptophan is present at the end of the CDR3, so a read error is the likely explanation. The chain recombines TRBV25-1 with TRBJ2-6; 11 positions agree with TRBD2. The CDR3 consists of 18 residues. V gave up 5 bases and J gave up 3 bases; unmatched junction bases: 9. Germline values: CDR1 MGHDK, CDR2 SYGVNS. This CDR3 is CASSRSSGGSRGANVLTL. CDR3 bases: TGTGCCAGCAGTCGATCTAGCGGGGGGTCTCGTGGGGCCAACGTCCTGACTCTC.

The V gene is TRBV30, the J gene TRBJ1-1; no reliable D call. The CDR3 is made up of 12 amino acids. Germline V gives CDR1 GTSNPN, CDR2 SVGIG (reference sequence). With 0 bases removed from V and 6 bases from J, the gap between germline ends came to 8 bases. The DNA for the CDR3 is TGTGCCTGGAGTGTACGTGTGGCTGAAGCTTTCTTT. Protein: CAWSVRVAEAFF.

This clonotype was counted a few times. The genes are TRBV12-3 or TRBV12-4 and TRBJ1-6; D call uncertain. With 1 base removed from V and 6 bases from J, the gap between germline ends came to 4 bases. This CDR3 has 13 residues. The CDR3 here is CASSLGFNSPLHF. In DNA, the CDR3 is TGTGCCAGCAGTTTAGGTTTTAATTCACCCCTCCACTTT.

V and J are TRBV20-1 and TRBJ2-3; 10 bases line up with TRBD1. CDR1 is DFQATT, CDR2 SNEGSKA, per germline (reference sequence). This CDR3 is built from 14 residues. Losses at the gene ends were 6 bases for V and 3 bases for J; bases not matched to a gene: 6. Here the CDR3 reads CSARTGGWTDTQYF. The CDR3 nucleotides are TGCAGTGCACGGACAGGGGGATGGACAGATACGCAGTATTTT.

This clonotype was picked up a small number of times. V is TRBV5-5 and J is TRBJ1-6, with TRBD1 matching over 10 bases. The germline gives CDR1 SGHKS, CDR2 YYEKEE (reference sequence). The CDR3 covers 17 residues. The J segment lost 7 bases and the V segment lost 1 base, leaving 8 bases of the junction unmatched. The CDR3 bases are TGTGCCAGCAGCTTGTTTTCGGGACAGGGGTACAATTCACCCCTCCACTTT. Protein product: CASSLFSGQGYNSPLHF.

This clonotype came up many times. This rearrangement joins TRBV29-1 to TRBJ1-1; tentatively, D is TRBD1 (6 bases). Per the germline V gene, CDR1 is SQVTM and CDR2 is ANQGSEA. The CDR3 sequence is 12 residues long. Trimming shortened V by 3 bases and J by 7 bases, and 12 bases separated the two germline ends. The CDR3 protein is CSVDRRGIEAFF. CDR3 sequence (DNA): TGCAGCGTTGATCGCAGGGGAATTGAAGCTTTCTTT.

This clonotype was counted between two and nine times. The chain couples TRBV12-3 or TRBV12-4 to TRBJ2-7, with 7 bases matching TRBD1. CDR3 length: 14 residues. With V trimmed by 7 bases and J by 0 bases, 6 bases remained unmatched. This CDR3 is CASTRDSSSYEQYF. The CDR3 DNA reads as TGTGCCAGCACTCGGGACAGTAGCTCCTACGAGCAGTACTTC.

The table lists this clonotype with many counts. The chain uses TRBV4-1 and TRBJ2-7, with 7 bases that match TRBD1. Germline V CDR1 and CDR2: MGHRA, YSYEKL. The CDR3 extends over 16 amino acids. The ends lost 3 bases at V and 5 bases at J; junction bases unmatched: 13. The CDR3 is CASSHQIPPTGDEQYF. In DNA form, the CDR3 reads TGCGCCAGCAGCCACCAAATTCCCCCAACAGGGGACGAGCAGTACTTC.

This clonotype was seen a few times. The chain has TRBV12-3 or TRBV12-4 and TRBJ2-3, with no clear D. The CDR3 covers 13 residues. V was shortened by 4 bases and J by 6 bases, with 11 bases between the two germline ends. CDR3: CASSSATLDTQYF. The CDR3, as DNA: TGTGCCAGCAGTTCCGCGACCCTGGATACGCAGTATTTT.

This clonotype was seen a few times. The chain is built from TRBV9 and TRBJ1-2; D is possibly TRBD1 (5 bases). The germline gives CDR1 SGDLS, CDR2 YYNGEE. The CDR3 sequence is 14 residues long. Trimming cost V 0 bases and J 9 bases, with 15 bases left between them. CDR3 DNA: TGTGCCAGCAGCGTAGAGGCAGCAGGGTCCAGCTACACCTTC. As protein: CASSVEAAGSSYTF.

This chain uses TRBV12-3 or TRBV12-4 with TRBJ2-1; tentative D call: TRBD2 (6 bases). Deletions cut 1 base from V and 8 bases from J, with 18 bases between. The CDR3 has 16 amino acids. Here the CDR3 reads CASSLDTGAVWDEQFF. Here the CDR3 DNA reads TGTGCCAGCAGTTTAGATACGGGAGCTGTTTGGGATGAGCAGTTCTTC.

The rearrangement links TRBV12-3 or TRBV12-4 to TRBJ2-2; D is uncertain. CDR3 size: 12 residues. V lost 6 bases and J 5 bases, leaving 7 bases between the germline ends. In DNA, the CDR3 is TGTGCCAGCAGATATATAACCGGGGAGCTGTTTTTT. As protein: CASRYITGELFF.

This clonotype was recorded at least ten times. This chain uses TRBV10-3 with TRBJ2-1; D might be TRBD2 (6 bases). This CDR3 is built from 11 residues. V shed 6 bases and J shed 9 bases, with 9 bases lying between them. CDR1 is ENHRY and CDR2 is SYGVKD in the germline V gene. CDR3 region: CAIRGGSEQFF. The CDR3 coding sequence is TGTGCCATCAGGGGGGGAAGTGAGCAGTTCTTC.

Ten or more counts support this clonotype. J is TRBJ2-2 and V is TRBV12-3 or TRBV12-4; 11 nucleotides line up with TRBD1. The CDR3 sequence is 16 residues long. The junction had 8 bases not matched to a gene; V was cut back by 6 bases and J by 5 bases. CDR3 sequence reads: CASSTRTGGGTGELFF. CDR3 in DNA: TGTGCCAGCAGCACGAGGACAGGGGGCGGGACCGGGGAGCTGTTTTTT.

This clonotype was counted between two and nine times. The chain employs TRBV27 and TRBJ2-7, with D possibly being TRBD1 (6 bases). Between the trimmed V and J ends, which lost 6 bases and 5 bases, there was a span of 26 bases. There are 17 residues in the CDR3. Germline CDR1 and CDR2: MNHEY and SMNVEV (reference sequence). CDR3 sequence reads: CASRKTGWFGVGNEQYF. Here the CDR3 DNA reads TGTGCCAGCAGAAAGACAGGCTGGTTCGGGGTAGGTAACGAGCAGTACTTC.

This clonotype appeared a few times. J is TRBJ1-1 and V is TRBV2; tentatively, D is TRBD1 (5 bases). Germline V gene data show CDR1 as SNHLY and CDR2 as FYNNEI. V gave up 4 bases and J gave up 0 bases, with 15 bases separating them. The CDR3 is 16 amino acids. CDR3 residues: CASSGQTAVMNTEAFF. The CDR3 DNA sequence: TGTGCCAGCAGTGGCCAGACAGCCGTGATGAACACTGAAGCTTTCTTT. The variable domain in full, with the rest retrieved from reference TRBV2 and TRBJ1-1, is EPEVTQTPSHQVTQMGQEVILRCVPISNHLYFYWYRQILGQKVEFLVSFYNNEISEKSEIFDDQFSVERPDGSNFTLKIRSTKLEDSAMYFCASSGQTAVMNTEAFFGQGTRLTVV.

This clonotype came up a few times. The CDR3 nucleotides read TGCGCCAGCAGCCAAGATTTACCCTCTGGCGCCGGGGAGCTGTTTTTT. As protein: CASSQDLPSGAGELFF. The chain links TRBV4-1 to TRBJ2-2; D not resolved. The CDR3 loop spans 16 amino acids. Germline V gives CDR1 MGHRA, CDR2 YSYEKL. V lost 0 bases to trimming and J lost 6 bases, with 14 bases between them.